These 10 T cell receptor beta chains were sequenced from one sample in a study of shared clonotypes between healthy human individuals. Libraries were prepared by immunoSEQ multiplex PCR; TCRdb keeps only in-frame clonotypes and omits some of them. The table shows about 2 million clones, with roughly 94% occurring only once. The sequenced sample was naive CD4+ T cells sorted from blood. Stated subset: CD45RA+ positively selected. The source of these receptors is a man aged 18 to 30 in good health.

The chain combines TRBV7-9 with TRBJ1-1, with 8 bases fitting TRBD1. Trimming took 2 bases from V and 3 from J; bases not matched to a gene: 2. Germline-derived CDR1 and CDR2 are SEHNR and FQNEAQ (reference sequence). CDR3 size: 14 residues. As DNA, the CDR3 is TGTGCCAGCAGCTTACAACAGGGGGACACTGAAGCTTTCTTT. Amino acids: CASSLQQGDTEAFF.

The chain joins TRBV30 to TRBJ1-1, with D possibly being TRBD1 (6 bases). This CDR3 is built from 13 residues. The V gene lost 2 bases and the J gene lost 3 bases, with 10 bases spanning the gap. In germline, CDR1 is GTSNPN, CDR2 SVGIG (reference sequence). CDR3 DNA: TGTGCCTGGAGTACCCGGACAGACACTGAAGCTTTCTTT. Translated, it gives CAWSTRTDTEAFF.

The chain recombines TRBV5-1 with TRBJ2-3; D is undetermined. The CDR3 consists of 15 residues. Deletions cut 0 bases from V and 5 bases from J, with 13 bases between. Germline lookup yields CDR1 SGHRS and CDR2 YFSETQ. CDR3 DNA: TGCGCCAGCAGCTTGGAGGCCGCTAGTGGAGATACGCAGTATTTT. Residues: CASSLEAASGDTQYF.

The CDR3 region is CASSEEGNQGSPLHF. The CDR3 DNA is TGTGCCAGCAGTGAAGAAGGGAATCAGGGTTCACCCCTCCACTTT. V usage is TRBV2 and J usage is TRBJ1-6; TRBD1 might be the D (5 bases). The V gene lost 1 base and the J gene lost 9 bases, with 13 bases spanning the gap. This CDR3 contains 15 residues. Germline V gene data show CDR1 as SNHLY and CDR2 as FYNNEI.

V gene TRBV19 combines with J gene TRBJ2-2; TRBD2 might be the D (6 bases). CDR1 and CDR2 (germline): LNHDA, SQIVND (reference sequence). V gave up 4 bases and J gave up 6 bases, with 9 bases separating them. CDR3 length equals 13 residues. The CDR3 region has the DNA TGTGCCAGTAGTAGACTAGGGGCCGGGGAGCTGTTTTTT. It is translated as CASSRLGAGELFF.

J is TRBJ1-5 and V is TRBV5-1, with D maybe TRBD1 (5 bases). This CDR3 is built from 14 residues. Germline V gene data show CDR1 as SGHRS and CDR2 as YFSETQ. Deletions cut 3 bases from V and 7 bases from J, with 14 bases between. The CDR3 protein is CASSSDSLGQPQHF. CDR3 in DNA: TGCGCCAGCAGCTCCGACAGTTTGGGACAGCCCCAGCATTTT.

The V call is TRBV27, the J call TRBJ2-7; maybe TRBD2 (5 bases). The CDR3 is 15 amino acids. The germline V and J ends were trimmed by 4 bases and 2 bases, with 15 bases remaining between them. Per germline, CDR1 MNHEY and CDR2 SMNVEV (reference sequence). In DNA form, the CDR3 reads TGTGCCAGCAGTTCCGAGGGCTCGGGTCCCTACGAGCAGTACTTC. Residues: CASSSEGSGPYEQYF.

Note on this clone: The same CDR3 is also encoded by other DNA sequences in this sample. The chain carries TRBV7-2 and TRBJ1-1; D call uncertain. This CDR3 has 14 residues. Trimming took 1 base from V and 1 from J, leaving 7 bases between them. Per the germline V gene, CDR1 is SGHTA and CDR2 is FQGNSA. CDR3 sequence reads: CASSLVVGNTEAFF. CDR3 DNA sequence: TGTGCCAGCAGCTTAGTTGTCGGGAACACTGAAGCTTTCTTT.

The chain is built from TRBV10-3 and TRBJ2-7, with D possibly matching TRBD2 (5 bases). The CDR3 runs to 14 residues. CDR1 and CDR2 from the germline V gene are ENHRY and SYGVKD. V dropped 5 bases and J dropped 1 base, with 12 bases sitting between them. The CDR3 nucleotides are TGTGCCATCAGTAACACCGGGGTTTCCTACGAGCAGTACTTC. Its translation: CAISNTGVSYEQYF.

The CDR3 here is CASRAGERTDTQYF. The CDR3 DNA follows: TGTGCCAGCAGAGCGGGGGAACGCACAGATACGCAGTATTTT. The genes are TRBV9 and TRBJ2-3; TRBD2 matches 8 bases. The V gene's germline CDR1 is SGDLS and CDR2 YYNGEE. Trimming at V came to 5 bases and at J to 1 base, leaving 3 bases not matched to a gene. The CDR3 consists of 14 residues.